This T cell receptor beta chain was sequenced in a study of cytomegalovirus exposure and HLA in healthy donors. The CDR3 loop spans 14 amino acids. The germline gives CDR1 SGDLS, CDR2 YYNGEE. With 0 bases removed from V and 9 bases from J, the gap between germline ends came to 10 bases. The PCR used 60 Vbeta and 13 Jbeta primers. The assay was immunoSEQ multiplex PCR, and TCRdb's table has in-frame clones only and misses some. This sample's table reports tens of thousands of clones. The receptor comes from a female donor in good health and CMV-seronegative. The J gene is TRBJ1-6, the V gene TRBV9; D might be TRBD1 (5 bases). The sequenced sample was PBMCs. In nucleotides, the CDR3 is TGTGCCAGCAGCGTAGAGCAGGGTAGTTCACCCCTCCACTTT. Translation gives CASSVEQGSSPLHF.